Listed below are T cell receptor beta chains from one sample, sequenced in a study of shared clonotypes between healthy human individuals. Data came from immunoSEQ multiplex PCR; TCRdb stores just in-frame clones and leaves some out. This table holds some 490,000 clones, 81% found once. Sequencing input: PBMCs. Every receptor here comes from a woman in her thirties or forties in good health. Some clones in this sample may be carry-over from other donors' samples. Both conserved end residues are part of each CDR3. The D gene is left open where the match is weak. A row's size may be missing; if present it is once, few, many or a size class.

abundance: -; v_gene: TRBV5-5; d_gene: TRBD2; j_gene: TRBJ2-7; CDR3nt: TGTGCCAGCAGCCACGGACTAGCGGGAGTTTACGAGCAGTACTTC; CDR3aa: CASSHGLAGVYEQYF
abundance: -; v_gene: TRBV6-1; d_gene: -; j_gene: TRBJ2-1; CDR3nt: TGTGCCAGCAGTGAGGACCAGCCGGGGAATGAGCAGTTCTTC; CDR3aa: CASSEDQPGNEQFF
abundance: -; v_gene: TRBV7-9; d_gene: -; j_gene: TRBJ2-3; CDR3nt: TGTGCCAGCAGCTTAACCGGGAACACAGATACGCAGTATTTT; CDR3aa: CASSLTGNTDTQYF
abundance: -; v_gene: TRBV28; d_gene: -; j_gene: TRBJ2-5; CDR3nt: TGTGCCAGCAGTTTGAGTAGTCTAGGTAGGCAGACCCAGTACTTC; CDR3aa: CASSLSSLGRQTQYF
abundance: -; v_gene: TRBV5-4; d_gene: TRBD2; j_gene: TRBJ2-1; CDR3nt: TGTGCCAGCAGCTTGCCTAGCGGATACAATGAGCAGTTCTTC; CDR3aa: CASSLPSGYNEQFF
abundance: -; v_gene: TRBV5-4; d_gene: -; j_gene: TRBJ2-3; CDR3nt: TGTGCCAGCAGCCCAGGGAGCGGATCTAGCACAGATACGCAGTATTTT; CDR3aa: CASSPGSGSSTDTQYF
abundance: -; v_gene: TRBV5-1; d_gene: TRBD1; j_gene: TRBJ1-4; CDR3nt: TGCGCCAGCAGCTTGGGACAGGGGTCTAATGAAAAACTGTTTTTT; CDR3aa: CASSLGQGSNEKLFF
abundance: -; v_gene: TRBV9; d_gene: TRBD1; j_gene: TRBJ1-2; CDR3nt: TGTGCCAGCAGCTTCACCGGGACAGGCTATGGCTACACCTTC; CDR3aa: CASSFTGTGYGYTF
abundance: -; v_gene: TRBV28; d_gene: -; j_gene: TRBJ1-5; CDR3nt: TGTGCCAGCATCTCTGGGTCTCTTTTAAATCAGCCCCAGCATTTT; CDR3aa: CASISGSLLNQPQHF
abundance: -; v_gene: TRBV9; d_gene: -; j_gene: TRBJ1-2; CDR3nt: TGTGCCAGCAGCGACGAGGACAGCTACTATGGCTACACCTTC; CDR3aa: CASSDEDSYYGYTF
abundance: -; v_gene: TRBV19; d_gene: -; j_gene: TRBJ2-7; CDR3nt: TGTGCCACTTCAGGGATCTCCTACGAGCAGTACTTC; CDR3aa: CATSGISYEQYF
abundance: -; v_gene: TRBV4-3; d_gene: TRBD2; j_gene: TRBJ2-7; CDR3nt: TGCGCCAGCAGCCAGGGCCGACCGGGAGGGTACGAGCAGTACTTC; CDR3aa: CASSQGRPGGYEQYF
abundance: -; v_gene: TRBV19; d_gene: TRBD1; j_gene: TRBJ2-1; CDR3nt: TGTGCCACCCGTTGGGGACAGAGCTCCTACAATGAGCAGTTCTTC; CDR3aa: CATRWGQSSYNEQFF
abundance: -; v_gene: TRBV19; d_gene: -; j_gene: TRBJ1-1; CDR3nt: TGTGCCAGTAGCCTCCCTTTCCATCCAAACACTGAAGCTTTCTTT; CDR3aa: CASSLPFHPNTEAFF
abundance: -; v_gene: TRBV11-2; d_gene: TRBD1; j_gene: TRBJ2-3; CDR3nt: TGTGCCAGCAGCTTGGGGGACAGGGAGACAGATACGCAGTATTTT; CDR3aa: CASSLGDRETDTQYF
abundance: -; v_gene: TRBV28; d_gene: TRBD1; j_gene: TRBJ1-5; CDR3nt: TGTGCCAGCAGTTTACCGACAGGGCACCAGCCCCAGCATTTT; CDR3aa: CASSLPTGHQPQHF
abundance: few; v_gene: TRBV14; d_gene: -; j_gene: TRBJ1-3; CDR3nt: TGTGCCAGCAGCACGGGTGTCTACTCTGGAAACACCATATATTTT; CDR3aa: CASSTGVYSGNTIYF
abundance: -; v_gene: TRBV5-5; d_gene: -; j_gene: TRBJ1-4; CDR3nt: TGTGCCAGCAGCTTGGAAGTGACTAATGAAAAACTGTTTTTT; CDR3aa: CASSLEVTNEKLFF
abundance: -; v_gene: TRBV2; d_gene: -; j_gene: TRBJ2-3; CDR3nt: TGTGCCAGCAGTGAAGGGTCAGGGGATACGCAGTATTTT; CDR3aa: CASSEGSGDTQYF
abundance: -; v_gene: TRBV28; d_gene: -; j_gene: TRBJ2-7; CDR3nt: TGTGCCAGCAAAAAAGGTTCAACCTACGAGCAGTACTTC; CDR3aa: CASKKGSTYEQYF
abundance: many; v_gene: TRBV5-8; d_gene: -; j_gene: TRBJ1-5; CDR3nt: TGTGCCAGCAGCCCTCCACTAGGGACCAATCAGCCCCAGCATTTT; CDR3aa: CASSPPLGTNQPQHF
abundance: -; v_gene: TRBV29-1; d_gene: -; j_gene: TRBJ2-3; CDR3nt: TGCAGCGTTGAGGGTAGTTCCGCAGATACGCAGTATTTT; CDR3aa: CSVEGSSADTQYF
abundance: -; v_gene: TRBV28; d_gene: TRBD1; j_gene: TRBJ2-1; CDR3nt: TGTGCCAGCAGCGATCCGGGACAGGGGGCTGTGGAGCAGTTCTTC; CDR3aa: CASSDPGQGAVEQFF
abundance: -; v_gene: TRBV28; d_gene: TRBD1; j_gene: TRBJ1-1; CDR3nt: TGTGCCAGCAGTCACAGACAGGGTGAAGCTTTCTTT; CDR3aa: CASSHRQGEAFF
abundance: few; v_gene: TRBV5-1; d_gene: TRBD1; j_gene: TRBJ1-2; CDR3nt: TGCGCCAGCAGCTTGGACCCTTGGACAGGGGCTGGCTACACCTTC; CDR3aa: CASSLDPWTGAGYTF
abundance: -; v_gene: TRBV28; d_gene: -; j_gene: TRBJ2-7; CDR3nt: TGTGCCAGCAGTTTCTACCGCTACTCCGAGCAGTACTTC; CDR3aa: CASSFYRYSEQYF
abundance: -; v_gene: TRBV7-8; d_gene: TRBD2; j_gene: TRBJ2-1; CDR3nt: TGTGCCAGCAGCTTAGCGCGCGGGGACTACTACAATGAGCAGTTCTTC; CDR3aa: CASSLARGDYYNEQFF
abundance: -; v_gene: TRBV2; d_gene: -; j_gene: TRBJ1-5; CDR3nt: TGTGCCAGCGGGGCGATTAATGAAAATCAGCCCCAGCATTTT; CDR3aa: CASGAINENQPQHF
abundance: -; v_gene: TRBV4-3; d_gene: -; j_gene: TRBJ2-7; CDR3nt: TGCGCCAGCAGCCAAGTGTACGGGGACTCCTACGAGCAGTACTTC; CDR3aa: CASSQVYGDSYEQYF
abundance: -; v_gene: TRBV29-1; d_gene: -; j_gene: TRBJ2-1; CDR3nt: TGCAGCGTTGAAGGGCACCTAGCAGCCGAGGGGAATGAGCAGTTCTTC; CDR3aa: CSVEGHLAAEGNEQFF
abundance: once; v_gene: TRBV29-1; d_gene: TRBD2; j_gene: TRBJ2-7; CDR3nt: TGCAGCGTGAGGACTAGCGGGACCTACGAGCAGTACTTC; CDR3aa: CSVRTSGTYEQYF
abundance: -; v_gene: TRBV19; d_gene: -; j_gene: TRBJ1-1; CDR3nt: TGTGCCAGTACTCTTGGAGGCGGGAACACTGAAGCTTTCTTT; CDR3aa: CASTLGGGNTEAFF
abundance: once; v_gene: TRBV2; d_gene: -; j_gene: TRBJ1-5; CDR3nt: TGTGCCAGCAGGGATCAGGGGAGCAATCAGCCCCAGCATTTT; CDR3aa: CASRDQGSNQPQHF
abundance: -; v_gene: TRBV14; d_gene: -; j_gene: TRBJ2-2; CDR3nt: TGTGCCAGCAGCCAAGATGCCTCAATAAACACCGGGGAGCTGTTTTTT; CDR3aa: CASSQDASINTGELFF
abundance: -; v_gene: TRBV7-8; d_gene: TRBD2; j_gene: TRBJ2-1; CDR3nt: TGTGCCAGCAGCTTAGTCATGGCGGGAGGGACGGACAATGAGCAGTTCTTC; CDR3aa: CASSLVMAGGTDNEQFF
abundance: -; v_gene: TRBV7-7; d_gene: -; j_gene: TRBJ2-7; CDR3nt: TGTGCTAGCAGCTTTCCCCGGCCACTCTCTGGATACGAGCAGTACTTC; CDR3aa: CASSFPRPLSGYEQYF
abundance: -; v_gene: TRBV28; d_gene: -; j_gene: TRBJ2-7; CDR3nt: TGTGCCAGCAGCCGCCCGCCCTACGAGCAGTACTTC; CDR3aa: CASSRPPYEQYF
abundance: once; v_gene: TRBV2; d_gene: -; j_gene: TRBJ2-7; CDR3nt: TGTGCCAGCATTCTAGGGGCTAGATCGAGCCACGAGCAGTACTTC; CDR3aa: CASILGARSSHEQYF
abundance: -; v_gene: TRBV5-1; d_gene: TRBD1; j_gene: TRBJ2-6; CDR3nt: TGCGCCAGCAGCTTGGAGCTTTTGGACAGGTACCTCTCTGGGGCCAACGTCCTGACTTTC; CDR3aa: CASSLELLDRYLSGANVLTF
abundance: -; v_gene: TRBV7-2; d_gene: TRBD2; j_gene: TRBJ2-4; CDR3nt: TGTGCCAGCAGCCCGGCACCCGGGCTAGCGGGAGCACGGGACATTCAGTACTTC; CDR3aa: CASSPAPGLAGARDIQYF
abundance: few; v_gene: TRBV4-1; d_gene: -; j_gene: TRBJ1-2; CDR3nt: TGCGCCAGCAGCCAAGATCATGGGCAGATGTGGGACTATGGCTACACCTTC; CDR3aa: CASSQDHGQMWDYGYTF
abundance: -; v_gene: TRBV5-6; d_gene: TRBD1; j_gene: TRBJ2-3; CDR3nt: TGTGCCAGCAGCTTTGGGGACAGGTCCACAGATACGCAGTGTTTT; CDR3aa: CASSFGDRSTDTQCF
abundance: -; v_gene: TRBV6-5; d_gene: TRBD1; j_gene: TRBJ1-2; CDR3nt: TGTGCCAGCAGGGGGACAGGGGGCTTCGGTGGCTACACCTTC; CDR3aa: CASRGTGGFGGYTF
abundance: -; v_gene: TRBV10-3; d_gene: TRBD1; j_gene: TRBJ2-7; CDR3nt: TGTGCCATCGGTGAGCGCGGGACAGGGGGCTACGAGCAGTACTTC; CDR3aa: CAIGERGTGGYEQYF
abundance: -; v_gene: TRBV6-1; d_gene: TRBD2; j_gene: TRBJ2-5; CDR3nt: TGTGCCAGCAGTGGGGTAGCGGGATCGGAGACCCAGTACTTC; CDR3aa: CASSGVAGSETQYF